The clone carrying this TCR beta chain was counted ten times or more. Sequencing involved patients with CD8+CD57+ cell expansion previously shown by flow cytometry. No therapy was given to patients before blood sampling. These data belong to a study of CD8+CD57+ T cells in acquired aplastic anemia. Investigators profiled TCR beta VDJ and CDR3 from genomic DNA template. TCRdb re-derived calls from the reads in MiXCR, one entry per CDR3 protein. Of about half a million distinct CDR3 sequences detected, around 33% appear once; the ten largest clones hold approximately 0.82%. Germline CDR1 and CDR2: SQVTM and ANQGSEA. The ends were cut back, 5 bases at V and 5 bases at J, with 18 bases in the middle. The CDR3 has 14 amino acids.

The rearrangement links TRBV29-1 to TRBJ1-1; D not resolved. The receptor comes from a human donor with aplastic anemia. Sequenced material: sorted CD4+, CD8+, or CD8+CD57+ T cells (not recorded which) from PBMCs. CDR3 residues: CSVLRPVRSTEAFF. The CDR3 bases are TGCAGCGTTCTGCGACCGGTCAGGAGTACTGAAGCTTTCTTT.